This TCR beta chain was captured in a study of shared clonotypes between healthy human individuals. On the study more broadly: There were three CD4 naive, three CD4 memory, two CD8 naive and one CD8 memory plates per donor.

Findings of the study overall: The donor pool, a small one, limited the genetic and exposure-history diversity represented. Clonotypes shared by all four donors outscored non-shared clonotypes in generation probability.

Concerning this clone: The antigen is undetermined.

The length of the CDR3 is 15 residues. Germline V gives CDR1 MNHEY, CDR2 SMNVEV (reference sequence). V lost 5 bases and J lost 2, with 16 bases in between. Positively selected for CCR7, the CD45RO-negative cells used as naive CD8 cells excluded terminally differentiated effector memory CD45RA+ cells. All donors qualified as healthy HIV-negative adults and had experienced no recent acute infections or vaccinations. Some clones are missing from TCRdb's copy, which holds only in-frame ones; the method was immunoSEQ multiplex PCR. The repertoire holds approximately 590,000 clones, with around 95% as singletons.

The receptor comes from a woman between 25 and 40 years old in good health. The sample taken for sequencing was naive CD8+ T cells sorted from blood. The chain is built from TRBV27 and TRBJ2-7, with a possible D match to TRBD1 (6 bases). CDR3 DNA: TGTGCCAGCAGTCTAGCCGGGACATGGACCTACGAGCAGTACTTC. Translating gives CASSLAGTWTYEQYF.